These 15 T cell receptor beta chains share one sample of origin, sequenced in a study of cytomegalovirus exposure and HLA in healthy donors. The primer mix had 60 Vbeta and 13 Jbeta primers. The assay was immunoSEQ multiplex PCR, and TCRdb's table has in-frame clones only and misses some. The data show about 93,000 clones, with around four fifths seen just once and about 3% held by the top ten. The sequencing input was PBMCs. These receptors all come from a woman aged 35 to 49 in good health and CMV-seronegative.

This clone showed up just a few times. The rearrangement uses TRBV5-1 and TRBJ2-1, with 11 bases that match TRBD2. The junction had 5 bases not matched to a gene; V was cut back by 4 bases and J by 5 bases. Germline V lookup: CDR1 SGHRS, CDR2 YFSETQ. The CDR3 consists of 15 residues. CDR3 in DNA: TGCGCCAGCAGCACGGGACTAGCGGCCAACAATGAGCAGTTCTTC. This sequence encodes CASSTGLAANNEQFF.

The V gene is TRBV15, the J gene TRBJ2-3, with 13 bases identical to TRBD2. J gave up 0 bases and V 0 bases, and 9 bases lay outside the gene matches. The CDR3 sequence is 20 residues long. In germline, CDR1 is LNHNV, CDR2 YYDKDF (reference sequence). In DNA, the CDR3 is TGTGCCACCAGCAGAGATAAGGGGCGACTAGCGGGAGGAAGCACAGATACGCAGTATTTT. As protein: CATSRDKGRLAGGSTDTQYF. Using reference TRBV15 and TRBJ2-3 for the parts outside the CDR3, the full variable domain is DAMVIQNPRYQVTQFGKPVTLSCSQTLNHNVMYWYQQKSSQAPKLLFHYYDKDFNNEADTPDNFQSRRPNTSFCFLDIRSPGLGDTAMYLCATSRDKGRLAGGSTDTQYFGPGTRLTVL.

Points on this clone: The junction does not match germline at one end; this may be a read error. The V gene is TRBV7-9, the J gene TRBJ2-1, with TRBD2 matching over 13 bases. The CDR3 extends over 16 amino acids. Germline V gene sequence: CDR1 SEHNR, CDR2 FQNEAQ (reference sequence). CDR3 sequence: CSSSSRGLAGDNEQFF. Here the CDR3 DNA reads TGTTCCAGCAGCTCCCGCGGACTAGCGGGAGACAATGAGCAGTTCTTC.

The chain has TRBV5-4 and TRBJ2-4; TRBD2 agrees at 11 bases. The CDR3 has 17 amino acids. After removal of 3 bases from V and 1 base from J, the junction contained 6 bases not matched to a gene. Germline values: CDR1 SGHNT, CDR2 YYREEE (reference sequence). DNA of the CDR3: TGTGCCAGCAGCTCCGTTTTAGCGGGAGGGGCCAAAAACATTCAGTACTTC. This gives the protein CASSSVLAGGAKNIQYF.

The chain joins TRBV5-1 to TRBJ2-3; TRBD1 is a possible D gene (5 bases). Trimming pared 4 bases from V and 4 bases from J, leaving 13 bases between. This CDR3 is built from 14 residues. CDR1 is SGHRS and CDR2 is YFSETQ in the germline V gene. The CDR3 protein is CASSPRKGADTQYF. CDR3 coding DNA: TGCGCCAGCAGCCCACGAAAAGGGGCAGATACGCAGTATTTT.

This clone was counted only a few times. This chain uses TRBV6-5 with TRBJ1-2; 9 nucleotides match TRBD1. This CDR3 has 15 residues. V lost 0 bases, J lost 3 bases, and 2 bases stayed unmatched. Germline lookup yields CDR1 MNHEY and CDR2 SVGAGI. CDR3 protein: CASSYSGTGHYGYTF. The CDR3 bases are TGTGCCAGCAGTTACTCAGGGACAGGGCACTATGGCTACACCTTC.

This rearrangement joins TRBV18 to TRBJ2-7; D is perhaps TRBD2 (6 bases). Germline V CDR1 and CDR2: KGHSH, LQKENI. This CDR3 is built from 18 residues. V was pared by 2 bases and J by 3 bases, with 23 bases between. This chain's CDR3 is CASSPIGMKGGGNYEQYF. The DNA of the CDR3 is TGTGCCAGCTCACCAATAGGAATGAAGGGTGGGGGGAACTACGAGCAGTACTTC.

The gene calls are TRBV6-4 and TRBJ1-3, with D unresolved. Germline V CDR1 and CDR2: MRHNA, SNTAGT. This CDR3 contains 17 residues. Trimming stripped 9 bases from V and 0 bases from J, with 21 bases between. CDR3 residues: CASIPVWTEISGNTIYF. The CDR3 DNA reads as TGTGCCAGTATTCCGGTATGGACTGAAATCTCTGGAAACACCATATATTTT.

The CDR3 coding sequence is TGTGCCAGCAGCGGGACTAGCGGGAGGACCCAAGAGACCCAGTACTTC. Translation gives CASSGTSGRTQETQYF. The genes are TRBV13 and TRBJ2-5, with 15 positions matching TRBD2. After removal of 5 bases from V and 1 base from J, the junction contained 2 bases not matched to a gene. The length of the CDR3 is 16 residues. Germline-derived CDR1 and CDR2 are PRHDT and FYEKMQ (reference sequence).

The gene calls are TRBV7-8 and TRBJ2-3; 8 bases align to TRBD2. V was pared by 0 bases and J by 4 bases, with 6 bases of the junction left unmatched. The CDR3 runs to 16 residues. Germline V gene lookup returns CDR1 SGHVS and CDR2 FQNEAQ. The CDR3 sequence is CASSLARAGEADTQYF. CDR3 in DNA: TGTGCCAGCAGCTTAGCACGAGCGGGAGAAGCAGATACGCAGTATTTT.

This rearrangement joins TRBV5-4 to TRBJ2-5, with 8 bases matching TRBD2. V shed 0 bases and J 6 bases; nucleotides not matched to a gene: 4. The CDR3 runs to 14 residues. Germline V gene sequence: CDR1 SGHNT, CDR2 YYREEE (reference sequence). CDR3 in amino acids: CASSLEASGQTQYF. CDR3 bases: TGTGCCAGCAGCTTGGAGGCTAGCGGGCAGACCCAGTACTTC.

The chain recombines TRBV27 with TRBJ2-7; TRBD1 aligns across 9 bases. Germline V gives CDR1 MNHEY, CDR2 SMNVEV (reference sequence). The V gene end was trimmed by 2 bases and the J gene end by 5 bases; junction bases not matched to a gene: 7. This CDR3 contains 15 residues. DNA of the CDR3: TGTGCCAGCAGTTTAGGTGGGACAGGGTTGAACGAGCAGTACTTC. It codes for CASSLGGTGLNEQYF.

The rearrangement joins TRBV5-6 to TRBJ1-5; D remains ambiguous. CDR1 and CDR2 (germline): SGHDT, YYEEEE. V shed 1 base and J shed 3 bases, with 8 bases lying between them. CDR3 size: 14 residues. Here the CDR3 DNA reads TGTGCCAGCAGCTTGTGGGCAGTCAATCAGCCCCAGCATTTT. Protein: CASSLWAVNQPQHF.

This clone was found once. This chain connects TRBV2 to TRBJ2-3; 10 bases are shared with TRBD2. Trimming took 10 bases from V and 5 from J; bases not matched to a gene: 15. CDR3 length: 16 residues. Germline-derived CDR1 and CDR2 are SNHLY and FYNNEI. This CDR3 reads CAISSSGRGRRDTQYF. DNA for the CDR3: TGTGCCATCTCCTCGAGCGGGAGGGGGAGGCGAGATACGCAGTATTTT.

The chain carries TRBV28 and TRBJ2-7; TRBD1 is a possible D gene (6 bases). CDR1 is MDHEN, CDR2 SYDVKM, per germline. Trimming stripped 4 bases from V and 1 base from J, with 17 bases between. This CDR3 region has 16 residues. The CDR3 DNA reads as TGTGCCAGCAGTTGGCACGAATCCGACAGGTCCTACGAGCAGTACTTC. This translates into CASSWHESDRSYEQYF.